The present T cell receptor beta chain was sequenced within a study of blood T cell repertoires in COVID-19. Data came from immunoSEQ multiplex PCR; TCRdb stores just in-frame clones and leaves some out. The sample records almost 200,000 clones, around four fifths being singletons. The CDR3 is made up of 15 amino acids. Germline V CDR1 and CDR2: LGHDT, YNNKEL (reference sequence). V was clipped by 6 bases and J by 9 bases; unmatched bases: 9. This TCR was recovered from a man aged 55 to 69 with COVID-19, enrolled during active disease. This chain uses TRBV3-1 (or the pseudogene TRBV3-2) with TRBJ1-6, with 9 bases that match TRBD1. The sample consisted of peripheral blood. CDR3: CASRGPGQGSSPLHF. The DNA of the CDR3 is TGTGCCAGCAGGGGACCGGGACAGGGTAGTTCACCCCTCCACTTT.